A selection of T cell receptor beta chains follows, all from one sample in a study of blood T cells in healthy people across ages. TCRdb independently ran MiXCR on the 5' RACE reads; one entry per CDR3 protein. The sample yields approximately 680,000 distinct CDR3 sequences, approximately 31% seen once. The source material was blood. These receptors came from a woman aged 80 or over in good health. Each CDR3 is given with its conserved first and last residue.

TRBJ1-1 | TRBV12-3/TRBV12-4 | 11 | CASSLGVTAFF
TRBJ2-5 | TRBV5-1 | 15 | CAGREGQLYQETQYF
TRBJ1-1 | TRBV30 | 13 | CAWWRAGGTEAFF
TRBJ2-2 | TRBV9 | 15 | CASSPTGADTGELFF
TRBJ2-1 | TRBV5-1 | 16 | CASSPPGSVGGIEQFF
- | TRBV20-1 | 15 | CSAPRLAGLNGEQYF
TRBJ2-1 | TRBV20-1 | 11 | CSASRGLEQFF
TRBJ2-3 | TRBV7-2 | 16 | CASSPGTSGGAHTQYF
TRBJ2-5 | TRBV12-3/TRBV12-4 | 13 | CASRSRGKETQYF
TRBJ2-5 | TRBV5-4 | 14 | CASTLGTSGGEQYF
TRBJ2-2 | TRBV4-2 | 14 | CASSHGLVAGELFF
TRBJ1-5 | TRBV6-6 | 14 | CAAGGTSGNQPQHF
TRBJ2-1 | TRBV5-5 | 15 | CASSFVVSGANEQFF
TRBJ2-5 | TRBV10-3 | 14 | CAIGGTGSKETQYF
TRBJ2-3 | TRBV15 | 17 | CATSRERGRGYTDTQYF
TRBJ2-4 | TRBV4-3 | 21 | CASSQEAPSGGFISRQNIQYF
TRBJ1-4 | TRBV6-5 | 20 | CASSYSKGSGLGRTNEKLFF
TRBJ1-4 | TRBV20-1 | 15 | CSATAPSRSNEKLFF
TRBJ1-1 | TRBV10-3 | 14 | CAIRGDRRNTEAFF
- | TRBV20-1 | 12 | CSAKRGQETQYF
TRBJ2-7 | TRBV9 | 16 | CASSVGGQQGLREQYF
TRBJ2-7 | TRBV5-4 | 13 | CASSLQGSHEQYF
TRBJ1-6 | TRBV6-6 | 13 | CASTSGGVTPLHF
TRBJ2-7 | TRBV12-3/TRBV12-4 | 15 | CASRTAGQSPYEQYF
TRBJ2-7 | TRBV5-6 | 16 | CASSLRGRKQVHEQYF
TRBJ2-1 | TRBV19 | 15 | CASSIGSGWGNEQFF
TRBJ1-5 | TRBV5-1 | 15 | CASSLGVTSNQPQHF
TRBJ1-4 | TRBV28 | 15 | CASSPTGQGNEKLFF
TRBJ2-3 | TRBV12-3/TRBV12-4 | 15 | CASSLRGDRTDTQYF
TRBJ1-1 | TRBV20-1 | 15 | CSAKQGGWENTEAFF
TRBJ1-5 | TRBV10-3 | 13 | CAIRERKDQPQHF
TRBJ1-5 | TRBV20-1 | 13 | CSARDRLNQPQHF